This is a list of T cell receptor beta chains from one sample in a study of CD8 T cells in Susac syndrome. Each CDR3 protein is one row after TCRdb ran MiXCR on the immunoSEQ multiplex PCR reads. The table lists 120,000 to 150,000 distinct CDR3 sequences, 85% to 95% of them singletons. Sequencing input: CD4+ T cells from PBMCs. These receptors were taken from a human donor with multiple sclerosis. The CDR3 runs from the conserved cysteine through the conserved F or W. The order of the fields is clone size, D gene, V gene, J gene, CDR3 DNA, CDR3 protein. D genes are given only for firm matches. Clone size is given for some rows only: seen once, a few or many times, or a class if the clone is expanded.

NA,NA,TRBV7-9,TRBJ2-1,TGTGCCAGCAGCTTAATTGCGGGGTACAATGAGCAGTTCTTC,CASSLIAGYNEQFF
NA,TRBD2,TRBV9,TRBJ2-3,TGTGCCAGCAGCCTGACCGGGACTAGCGGGAGAACAGATACGCAGTATTTT,CASSLTGTSGRTDTQYF
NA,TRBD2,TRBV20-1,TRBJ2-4,TGCAGTGCTAGAGATCCGGGGGGGAACATTCAGTACTTC,CSARDPGGNIQYF
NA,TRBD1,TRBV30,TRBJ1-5,TGTGCCTGGACAGGGGGGCGAAATCAGCCCCAGCATTTT,CAWTGGRNQPQHF
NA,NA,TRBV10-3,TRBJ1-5,TGTGCCATCAGTGAATCAGGGGACCAGCCCCAGCATTTT,CAISESGDQPQHF
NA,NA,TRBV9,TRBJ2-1,TGTGCCAGCAGCGTAGGACAGAGGAATGAGCAGTTCTTC,CASSVGQRNEQFF
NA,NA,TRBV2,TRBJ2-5,TGTGCCATCAAGTTGACAGGAGGGGGAAAAGAGACCCAGTACTTC,CAIKLTGGGKETQYF
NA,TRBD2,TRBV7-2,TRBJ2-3,TGTGCCAGCAGCTTAGGAACTAGCGGGAGCGGGGTAACGCAGTATTTT,CASSLGTSGSGVTQYF
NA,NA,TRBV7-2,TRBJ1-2,TGTGCCAGCAGCAGCACCGGGGGCTACACCTTC,CASSSTGGYTF
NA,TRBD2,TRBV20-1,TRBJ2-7,TGCAGTGCTAGACTAGCGGGGAACCACTACGAGCAGTACTTC,CSARLAGNHYEQYF
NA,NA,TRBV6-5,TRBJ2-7,TGTGCCAGCAGTTACAGTCCCGGGGCTGCCTACGAGCAGTACTTC,CASSYSPGAAYEQYF
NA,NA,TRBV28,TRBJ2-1,TGTGCCAGCAGTACTACACGCGGTGAGCAGTTCTTC,CASSTTRGEQFF
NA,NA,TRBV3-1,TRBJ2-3,TGTGCCAGTTCGGGACCCACAACAGATACGCAGTATTTT,CASSGPTTDTQYF
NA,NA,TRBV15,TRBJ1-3,TGTGCCACCAGCAGAGGACAGGCTGGAAACACCATATATTTT,CATSRGQAGNTIYF
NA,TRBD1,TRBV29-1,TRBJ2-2,TGCAGCGTTGTGAGGACAGGGGGTTACACCGGGGAGCTGTTTTTT,CSVVRTGGYTGELFF
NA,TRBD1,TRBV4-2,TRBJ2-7,TGTGCCAGCAGCCAAGCGCGGACAGGGATCTACGAGCAGTACTTC,CASSQARTGIYEQYF
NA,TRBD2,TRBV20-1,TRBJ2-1,TGCAGTGCTAGTACGACTAGCGGGATCCATGAGCAGTTCTTC,CSASTTSGIHEQFF
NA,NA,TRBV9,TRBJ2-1,TGTGCCAGCAGCCGAGAGGAGAGCTCCTACAATGAGCAGTTCTTC,CASSREESSYNEQFF
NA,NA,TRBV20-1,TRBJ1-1,TGCAGTCCATCAGGCGGGGGGAACACTGAAGCTTTCTTT,CSPSGGGNTEAFF
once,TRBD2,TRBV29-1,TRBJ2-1,TGCAGCGTTGAACCCGGGAGGGCCGTTTGGAATGAGCAGTTCTTC,CSVEPGRAVWNEQFF
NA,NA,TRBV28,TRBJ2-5,TGTGCCAGCAGCCGCGGAGGGGGGGAGACCCAGTACTTC,CASSRGGGETQYF
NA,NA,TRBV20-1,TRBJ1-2,TGCAGTGCTAGTAGCTTCCGGGGAGAGGGCTACACCTTC,CSASSFRGEGYTF
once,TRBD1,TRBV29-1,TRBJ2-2,TGCAGCGTGGCAAAAGGGGGCAAAACCGGGGAGCTGTTTTTT,CSVAKGGKTGELFF
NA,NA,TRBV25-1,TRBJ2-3,TGTGCCAGCAGTGAGTCGACTACTCCAAGTACGCAGTATTTT,CASSESTTPSTQYF
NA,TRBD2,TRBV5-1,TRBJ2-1,TGCGCCAGCAGCTTTGGACTAGCGGGGCCTCTAGTGCAGTTCTTC,CASSFGLAGPLVQFF
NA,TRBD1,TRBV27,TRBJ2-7,TGTGCCAGCAGCCACAGGGGCTACGAGCAGTACTTC,CASSHRGYEQYF
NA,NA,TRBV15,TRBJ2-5,TGTGCCACCAGCAGAGATACCATAAGGGGCCAAGAGACCCAGTACTTC,CATSRDTIRGQETQYF
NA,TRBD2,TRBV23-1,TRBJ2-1,TGCGCCAGCAGTCAATCAGCCGGTGGGAGGGCAAATGAGCAGTTCTTC,CASSQSAGGRANEQFF
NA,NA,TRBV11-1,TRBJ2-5,TGTGCCAGCAGCTTGGGTGGACCGGGGGCCCAGTACTTC,CASSLGGPGAQYF
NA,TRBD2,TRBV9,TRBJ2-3,TGTGCCAGCAGCGTAGATCCCGACCTAGCGGGGAGCACAGATACGCAGTATTTT,CASSVDPDLAGSTDTQYF
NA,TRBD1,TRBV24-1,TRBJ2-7,TGTGCCACCAGTGATACTGGACAGGGGTCGTCCTACGAGCAGTACTTC,CATSDTGQGSSYEQYF
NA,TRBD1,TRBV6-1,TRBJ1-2,TGTGCCAGCAGCCCAAGGCCGGGACAGGGAGGACTAAACTATGGCTACACCTTC,CASSPRPGQGGLNYGYTF
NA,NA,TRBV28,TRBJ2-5,TGTGCCAGCAGGCCAGGGGGAGGCGAGACCCAGTACTTC,CASRPGGGETQYF
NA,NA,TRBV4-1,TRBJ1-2,TGCGCCAGCAGCCAAGAGGGCAGGCCAGGTGGCTACACCTTC,CASSQEGRPGGYTF
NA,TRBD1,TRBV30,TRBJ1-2,TGTGCCTGGAGTTTGTGGACAGGGAATCAGTATGGCTACACCTTC,CAWSLWTGNQYGYTF
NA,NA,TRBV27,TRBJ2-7,TGTGCCAGCAGTACCAACAGGCTTACCTCCTACGAGCAGTACTTC,CASSTNRLTSYEQYF